This TCR beta chain emerged from a study of identical twins' blood T cells. Study details: Roughly 12 libraries, six alpha and six beta, gave roughly 51 million reads.

With 0 bases removed from V and 0 bases from J, the gap between germline ends came to 5 bases. This CDR3 spans 14 amino acids. Germline assignment: CDR1 SGHAT and CDR2 FQDESV (reference sequence). About this clonotype: This may be a read error: a much more frequent sequence differs by one nucleotide.

TCR cDNA libraries came from RNA via a modified published protocol. Each TCR cDNA library carried sample-specific barcodes on both ends. From the 5' RACE reads, TCRdb called clonotypes with MiXCR, one entry per CDR3 protein. This sample has roughly 380,000 distinct CDR3 sequences, with around 30% found just once. Sequencing used PBMCs. This receptor was identified in a woman aged 18 to 55 in good health. The chain recombines TRBV11-1 with TRBJ1-2; D gene unclear. The CDR3 sequence: CASSLAYSNYGYTF. The DNA of the CDR3 is TGTGCCAGCAGCTTAGCGTACTCTAACTATGGCTACACCTTC. The complete variable domain, with remaining parts taken from reference TRBV11-1 and TRBJ1-2, reads EAEVAQSPRYKITEKSQAVAFWCDPISGHATLYWYRQILGQGPELLVQFQDESVVDDSQLPKDRFSAERLKGVDSTLKIQPAELGDSAMYLCASSLAYSNYGYTFGSGTRLTVV.